The 24 T cell receptor beta chains in this list originate from one sample, sequenced in a study of blood T cell repertoires in COVID-19. The protocol was immunoSEQ multiplex PCR, while the TCRdb copy is restricted to in-frame clones and leaves out a portion. In the table there are approximately 80,000 clones, around 87% of which are singletons. The source material was peripheral blood. These receptors were collected from a man aged 40-49 years with acute or convalescent COVID-19.

The rearrangement uses TRBV6-4 and TRBJ2-3; 8 positions match TRBD1. V was pared by 5 bases and J by 0 bases, with 1 base of the junction left unmatched. This CDR3 has 14 amino acids. Germline loops: CDR1 MRHNA, CDR2 SNTAGT. This CDR3 reads CASSWTGSTDTQYF. In DNA, the CDR3 is TGTGCCAGCAGTTGGACAGGGAGCACAGATACGCAGTATTTT.

This chain connects TRBV7-2 to TRBJ1-2; 7 bases agree with TRBD1. CDR1 SGHTA and CDR2 FQGNSA come from the germline V gene. J lost 2 bases, V lost 1 base, and 4 bases had no gene match. The CDR3 has 15 residues. In nucleotides, the CDR3 is TGTGCCAGCAGCTTAGTACAGGGGAGGAACTATGGCTACACCTTC. Its translation is CASSLVQGRNYGYTF.

The chain is built from TRBV7-6 and TRBJ1-5; TRBD1 aligns across 10 bases. The CDR3 covers 15 residues. CDR1 is SGHVS and CDR2 is FNYEAQ in the germline V gene. The V gene end was trimmed by 6 bases and the J gene end by 2 bases; junction bases not matched to a gene: 4. The CDR3 DNA follows: TGTGCCAGCAGTCGCGGGACAGGGGGCAATCAGCCCCAGCATTTT. The encoded protein is CASSRGTGGNQPQHF.

The V call is TRBV6-5, the J call TRBJ1-2; the match to TRBD1 covers 9 bases. The CDR3 length is 15 residues. The V gene's germline CDR1 is MNHEY and CDR2 SVGAGI. Trimming removed 10 bases from V and 2 bases from J; junction bases left unmatched: 11. CDR3 loop: CATRPGTGFNYGYTF. The DNA of the CDR3 is TGTGCCACCCGTCCCGGGACAGGGTTCAACTATGGCTACACCTTC.

The rearrangement links TRBV6-6 to TRBJ1-1, with 10 bases matching TRBD1. V gave up 7 bases and J gave up 0 bases; unmatched junction bases: 8. The CDR3 loop spans 16 amino acids. Germline-derived CDR1 and CDR2 are MNHNY and SVGAGI (reference sequence). The CDR3 coding sequence is TGTGCCAGCACCGTCGAAGACAGGGGGCTGAACACTGAAGCTTTCTTT. Encoded protein: CASTVEDRGLNTEAFF.

The J gene is TRBJ1-1, the V gene TRBV4-3, with 9 bases identical to TRBD1. The CDR3 is 14 residues long. Germline CDR1 and CDR2: LGHNA and YSLEER. V shed 4 bases, J shed 1 base, and the junction held 1 base outside the gene matches. The CDR3 DNA follows: TGCGCCAGCAGCCCGGGACAGGGGAACACTGAAGCTTTCTTT. Translated, it gives CASSPGQGNTEAFF.

This clone was seen a single time. The chain joins TRBV2 to TRBJ2-5; 7 nucleotides align to TRBD2. With V trimmed by 6 bases and J by 2 bases, 6 bases remained unmatched. CDR1 is SNHLY, CDR2 FYNNEI, per germline. The CDR3 length is 14 residues. CDR3 DNA sequence: TGTGCCAGCAGACTCGGGACTACACAAGAGACCCAGTACTTC. It is translated as CASRLGTTQETQYF.

This clone was seen a single time. The rearrangement links TRBV30 to TRBJ2-7; 9 bases line up with TRBD2. After removal of 4 bases from V and 2 bases from J, the junction contained 6 bases not matched to a gene. CDR3 length equals 14 residues. CDR1 and CDR2 from the germline V gene are GTSNPN and SVGIG (reference sequence). In DNA form, the CDR3 reads TGTGCCTGGAAGAAGCGGGGGGCGACCTACGAGCAGTACTTC. The encoded protein is CAWKKRGATYEQYF.

This clone was found a few times. The V and J genes are TRBV5-8 and TRBJ2-3; 11 nucleotides agree with TRBD1. The V and J ends lost 4 bases and 4 bases, in that order; junction bases with no gene match: 5. This CDR3 has 15 residues. The germline gives CDR1 SGHTS, CDR2 YDEGEE. CDR3 region: CASSEGQGGADTQYF. Here the CDR3 DNA reads TGTGCCAGCAGCGAGGGACAGGGGGGGGCAGATACGCAGTATTTT.

In this sample, this clone turned up a few times. The rearrangement links TRBV18 to TRBJ1-4, with 7 bases aligning to TRBD1. CDR3 size: 13 residues. V lost 7 bases and J lost 8; bases outside the gene matches: 7. CDR1 and CDR2 from the germline V gene are KGHSH and LQKENI. The CDR3: CASLGQLLEKLFF. The CDR3, as DNA: TGTGCCAGCTTGGGACAGCTCCTGGAAAAACTGTTTTTT.

This clone has just a few counts. The chain carries TRBV30 and TRBJ2-7; D unresolved. V lost 0 bases to trimming and J lost 5 bases, with 5 bases between them. This CDR3 is 11 amino acids long. In germline, CDR1 is GTSNPN, CDR2 SVGIG (reference sequence). The CDR3 is CAWSVSDEQYF. CDR3 DNA: TGTGCCTGGAGTGTTTCGGACGAGCAGTACTTC. Supplemented by reference TRBV30 and TRBJ2-7, the full variable domain reads SQTIHQWPATLVQPVGSPLSLECTVEGTSNPNLYWYRQAAGRGLQLLFYSVGIGQISSEVPQNLSASRPQDRQFILSSKKLLLSDSGFYLCAWSVSDEQYFGPGTRLTVT.

V usage is TRBV5-1 and J usage is TRBJ1-1; D gene uncertain. The CDR3 loop spans 16 amino acids. Trimming removed 2 bases from V and 1 base from J, with 15 bases in between. Germline CDR1 reads SGHRS; CDR2 reads YFSETQ. The CDR3 nucleotides read TGCGCCAGCAGCTTTGGGAGGTGGGAGGCGAACACTGAAGCTTTCTTT. Its translation is CASSFGRWEANTEAFF.

CDR3 nucleotide sequence: TGTGCCAGCAGTCCGGGGGGAGGAACTCAAGAGACCCAGTACTTC. Protein product: CASSPGGGTQETQYF. This chain connects TRBV7-3 to TRBJ2-5; 7 bases line up with TRBD2. The CDR3 has 15 residues. Losses at the gene ends were 6 bases for V and 2 bases for J; bases not matched to a gene: 9. The germline V gene has CDR1 SGHTA and CDR2 FQGTGA. The complete variable domain, with remaining parts taken from reference TRBV7-3 and TRBJ2-5, reads GAGVSQTPSNKVTEKGKYVELRCDPISGHTALYWYRQSLGQGPEFLIYFQGTGAADDSGLPNDRFFAVRPEGSVSTLKIQRTERGDSAVYLCASSPGGGTQETQYFGPGTRLLVL.

Of note for this clone: The same CDR3 arises from other DNA sequences in this sample as well. The V gene is TRBV11-3, the J gene TRBJ2-5; D is unresolved. The germline V and J ends were trimmed by 2 bases and 5 bases, with 9 bases remaining between them. Looked up from germline, CDR1 is SGHNT and CDR2 is YENEEA. The CDR3 consists of 13 residues. CDR3 amino acids: CASSLKSGETQYF. The CDR3 coding sequence is TGTGCCAGCAGCTTAAAGTCCGGGGAGACCCAGTACTTC.

J is TRBJ1-4 and V is TRBV5-1, with 8 bases that match TRBD1. Trimming at V came to 0 bases and at J to 5 bases, leaving 3 bases not matched to a gene. This CDR3 comprises 15 residues. The V gene's germline CDR1 is SGHRS and CDR2 YFSETQ. The chain's CDR3 is CASSLVGTGNEKLFF. The DNA for the CDR3 is TGCGCCAGCAGCTTGGTGGGGACAGGAAATGAAAAACTGTTTTTT.

The V gene is TRBV15, the J gene TRBJ2-5, with a tentative D call TRBD1 (6 bases). This CDR3 comprises 16 residues. Trimming stripped 3 bases from V and 4 bases from J, with 18 bases between. Germline CDR1 is LNHNV and CDR2 is YYDKDF (reference sequence). Here the CDR3 DNA reads TGTGCCACCAGCAGGGGCGACAGGACGGGTGGAGAGACCCAGTACTTC. As protein: CATSRGDRTGGETQYF. Together with reference TRBV15 and TRBJ2-5, the CDR3 gives the full variable domain: DAMVIQNPRYQVTQFGKPVTLSCSQTLNHNVMYWYQQKSSQAPKLLFHYYDKDFNNEADTPDNFQSRRPNTSFCFLDIRSPGLGDTAMYLCATSRGDRTGGETQYFGPGTRLLVL.

This clone was picked up one time. The chain links TRBV29-1 to TRBJ1-1; D might be TRBD1 (6 bases). The CDR3 runs to 11 residues. CDR1 is SQVTM, CDR2 ANQGSEA, per germline. The chain's CDR3 is CRGQMNTEAFF. As DNA, the CDR3 is TGCAGAGGACAGATGAACACTGAAGCTTTCTTT. The complete variable domain, with remaining parts taken from reference TRBV29-1 and TRBJ1-1, reads SAVISQKPSRDICQRGTSLTIQCQVDSQVTMMFWYRQQPGQSLTLIATANQGSEATYESGFVIDKFPISRPNLTFSTLTVSNMSPEDSSIYLCRGQMNTEAFFGQGTRLTVV.

The chain carries TRBV9 and TRBJ1-4; weak D call: TRBD1 (6 bases). Trimming stripped 1 base from V and 2 bases from J, with 6 bases between. CDR1 and CDR2 from the germline V gene are SGDLS and YYNGEE. The CDR3 is 14 amino acids. The CDR3 loop reads CASSVQGTNEKLFF. In DNA, the CDR3 is TGTGCCAGCAGCGTACAGGGGACTAATGAAAAACTGTTTTTT.

The chain has TRBV9 and TRBJ2-3; 8 bases agree with TRBD1. Germline-derived CDR1 and CDR2 are SGDLS and YYNGEE. CDR3 size: 17 residues. V gave up 0 bases and J gave up 1 base; unmatched junction bases: 7. The CDR3 reads CASSVVPSGQGTDTQYF. The CDR3 DNA sequence: TGTGCCAGCAGCGTAGTACCCTCGGGACAGGGCACAGATACGCAGTATTTT.

The CDR3 DNA reads as TGTGCCAGCAGTCAGACTAGCGGGAGGTACGAGCAGTACTTC. Translation gives CASSQTSGRYEQYF. The gene calls are TRBV28 and TRBJ2-7; 13 nucleotides agree with TRBD2. CDR1 and CDR2 (germline): MDHEN, SYDVKM. The V gene end was trimmed by 5 bases and the J gene end by 4 bases; junction bases not matched to a gene: 2. The CDR3 contains 14 residues.

V and J are TRBV7-3 and TRBJ2-1; 11 bases map to TRBD2. The CDR3 has 14 residues. The germline V gene encodes CDR1 SGHTA and CDR2 FQGTGA. V was pared by 5 bases and J by 9 bases, with 6 bases of the junction left unmatched. As DNA, the CDR3 is TGTGCCAGCAGCCCTAGCGGGGGGATCGGTGAGCAGTTCTTC. It encodes CASSPSGGIGEQFF.

Remarks on this clone: Other DNA sequences in this sample translate to the same CDR3. CDR3 coding DNA: TGTGCCAGCAGCCAAGGTCGGGGGGCCGGGGAGCTGTTTTTT. As protein: CASSQGRGAGELFF. The V gene is TRBV3-1 (or the pseudogene TRBV3-2), the J gene TRBJ2-2, with 7 bases that match TRBD2. V trimming: 1 base; J trimming: 6 bases; junction bases outside the gene matches: 2. Germline V CDR1 and CDR2: LGHDT, YNNKEL (reference sequence). This CDR3 region has 14 residues.

This chain joins TRBV6-2 or TRBV6-3 and TRBJ2-1, with 8 bases fitting TRBD2. The junction had 3 bases not matched to a gene; V was cut back by 2 bases and J by 9 bases. The CDR3 contains 13 residues. Germline V gene lookup returns CDR1 MNHEY and CDR2 SVGEGT. The CDR3 is CASSYERESEQFF. The CDR3 DNA is TGTGCCAGCAGTTACGAGCGGGAGAGTGAGCAGTTCTTC.

V and J are TRBV14 and TRBJ2-1; a weak D match, TRBD2 (6 bases). The CDR3 runs to 14 residues. Germline lookup yields CDR1 SGHDN and CDR2 FVKESK. V dropped 5 bases and J dropped 7 bases, with 15 bases sitting between them. The CDR3 region is CASSEPGLINEQFF. The CDR3 DNA reads TGTGCCAGCAGCGAACCGGGACTTATTAATGAGCAGTTCTTC. Combining the CDR3 with reference TRBV14 and TRBJ2-1 gives the whole variable domain EAGVTQFPSHSVIEKGQTVTLRCDPISGHDNLYWYRRVMGKEIKFLLHFVKESKQDESGMPNNRFLAERTGGTYSTLKVQPAELEDSGVYFCASSEPGLINEQFFGPGTRLTVL.